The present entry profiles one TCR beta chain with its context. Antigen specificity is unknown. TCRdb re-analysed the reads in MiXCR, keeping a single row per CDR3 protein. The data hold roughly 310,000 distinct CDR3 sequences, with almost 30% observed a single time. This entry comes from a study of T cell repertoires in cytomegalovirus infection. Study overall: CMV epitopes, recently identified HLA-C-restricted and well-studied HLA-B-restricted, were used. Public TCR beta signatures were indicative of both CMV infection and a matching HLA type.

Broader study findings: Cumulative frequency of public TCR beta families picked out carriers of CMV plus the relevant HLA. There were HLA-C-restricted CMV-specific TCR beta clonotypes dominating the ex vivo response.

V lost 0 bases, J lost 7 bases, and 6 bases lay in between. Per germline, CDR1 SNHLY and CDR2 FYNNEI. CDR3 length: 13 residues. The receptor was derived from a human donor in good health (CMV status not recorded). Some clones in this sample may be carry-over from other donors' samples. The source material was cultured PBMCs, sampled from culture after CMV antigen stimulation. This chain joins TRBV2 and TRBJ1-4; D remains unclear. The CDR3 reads CASSEAGLEKLFF. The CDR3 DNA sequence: TGTGCCAGCAGTGAAGCAGGGCTTGAAAAACTGTTTTTT.